The entry that follows covers one T cell receptor (beta chain) sequence. Its antigen is still unknown. The CDR3 consists of 15 residues. V shed 2 bases, J shed 2 bases, and the junction held 4 bases outside the gene matches. Germline V gene sequence: CDR1 LGHDT, CDR2 YNNKEL (reference sequence). This sample is drawn from a study of T cell responses to AZD1222 COVID-19 vaccine. Doses given second, at about 4 or about 12 weeks, were pooled. Study-wide findings and caveats: Unmutated variant regions are reportedly targeted by nearly half of spike-specific TCRs. Vaccine-associated CD4 TCRs ranged over spike, dominating at 160-218 and 743-854. Females outnumbered males among donors, who were mostly white British; clonal diversity was possibly underestimated.

Sequencing used immunoSEQ multiplex PCR; TCRdb keeps in-frame clones, though not all of them. The data show approximately 150,000 clones, with 90% seen just once and less than 3.5% held by the top ten. The sample in question was peripheral blood, obtained 28 days after the second AZD1222 dose. The sequence was collected from an adult who received the AZD1222 COVID-19 vaccine. The chain is built from TRBV3-1 (or the pseudogene TRBV3-2) and TRBJ1-1; 8 nucleotides align to TRBD1. CDR3 nucleotides: TGTGCCAGCAGCCAACATGGACAGGGTAACACTGAAGCTTTCTTT. It codes for CASSQHGQGNTEAFF.